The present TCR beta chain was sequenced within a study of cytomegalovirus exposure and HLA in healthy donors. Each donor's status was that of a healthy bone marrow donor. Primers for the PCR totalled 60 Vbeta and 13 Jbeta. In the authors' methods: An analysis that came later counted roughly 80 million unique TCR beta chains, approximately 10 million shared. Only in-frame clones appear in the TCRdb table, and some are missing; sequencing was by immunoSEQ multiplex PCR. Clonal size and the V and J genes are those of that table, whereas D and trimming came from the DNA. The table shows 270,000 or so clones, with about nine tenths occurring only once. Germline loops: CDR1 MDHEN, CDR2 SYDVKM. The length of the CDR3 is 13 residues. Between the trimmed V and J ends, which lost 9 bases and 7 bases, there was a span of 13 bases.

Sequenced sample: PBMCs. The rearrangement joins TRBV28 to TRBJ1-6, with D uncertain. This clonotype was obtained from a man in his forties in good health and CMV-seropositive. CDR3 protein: CASSPGRNSPLHF. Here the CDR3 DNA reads TGTGCCAGTTCACCAGGTAGAAATTCACCCCTCCACTTT.